Each of the 8 T cell receptor beta chains below was sequenced from the same sample in a study of metastatic and nonmetastatic thyroid tumors. Every patient underwent thyroid surgery untreated. Using MiXCR, TCRdb reanalyzed the PCR reads. The sample yields roughly 18,000 clones, about 31% seen once. Sequenced input: adjacent normal tissue. The receptors were sampled from a female donor with papillary thyroid cancer or a benign thyroid nodule (not recorded which). Some clones in this sample may be carry-over from other donors' samples.

The chain has TRBV20-1 and TRBJ2-2; maybe TRBD2 (5 bases). CDR1 and CDR2 from the germline V gene are DFQATT and SNEGSKA (reference sequence). Between the trimmed V and J ends, which lost 5 bases and 2 bases, there was a span of 12 bases. The CDR3 extends over 14 amino acids. CDR3 bases: TGCAGTGCTGGTGGACTCCATAACACCGGGGAGCTGTTTTTT. Amino acid sequence: CSAGGLHNTGELFF.

In its sample, this clone was seen many times. This rearrangement joins TRBV5-1 to TRBJ1-6; 9 bases map to TRBD1. Germline CDR1 reads SGHRS; CDR2 reads YFSETQ. This CDR3 spans 15 amino acids. The V and J ends lost 0 bases and 8 bases, in that order; junction bases with no gene match: 3. The CDR3 protein is CASSLEGQGHSPLHF. The CDR3 DNA reads as TGCGCCAGCAGCTTGGAAGGACAGGGGCATTCACCCCTCCACTTT. The whole variable domain, filled in from reference TRBV5-1 and TRBJ1-6, reads KAGVTQTPRYLIKTRGQQVTLSCSPISGHRSVSWYQQTPGQGLQFLFEYFSETQRNKGNFPGRFSGRQFSNSRSEMNVSTLELGDSALYLCASSLEGQGHSPLHFGNGTRLTVT.

This clone was detected many times. V is TRBV2 and J is TRBJ2-5, with 9 bases matching TRBD2. CDR3 length: 14 amino acids. After removal of 6 bases from V and 5 bases from J, the junction contained 7 bases not matched to a gene. Germline lookup yields CDR1 SNHLY and CDR2 FYNNEI. The CDR3 loop is CASRPGLAHETQYF. The CDR3 DNA is TGTGCCAGCAGACCGGGACTAGCACATGAGACCCAGTACTTC.

By share, this clone counts as medium-sized. V and J are TRBV11-2 and TRBJ1-2, with TRBD1 matching 7 bases. Trimming removed 5 bases from V and 4 bases from J; junction bases left unmatched: 7. From germline, CDR1 is SGHAT and CDR2 FQNNGV. This CDR3 is 14 amino acids long. The CDR3 is CASSVSGTVYGYTF. The CDR3 nucleotides are TGTGCCAGCAGCGTATCCGGGACAGTCTATGGCTACACCTTC.

This clone has just a few counts. The V and J genes are TRBV28 and TRBJ2-3; 8 bases agree with TRBD2. The CDR3 has 14 residues. The ends lost 7 bases at V and 1 base at J; junction bases unmatched: 4. Germline assignment: CDR1 MDHEN and CDR2 SYDVKM. The CDR3 region is CASISLAGTDTQYF. CDR3 sequence (DNA): TGTGCCAGCATTTCACTAGCGGGCACAGATACGCAGTATTTT.

This clone was picked up many times. This rearrangement joins TRBV2 to TRBJ2-3; 15 nucleotides match TRBD2. The germline V gene has CDR1 SNHLY and CDR2 FYNNEI. The CDR3 covers 16 residues. V gave up 7 bases and J gave up 6 bases; unmatched junction bases: 8. The CDR3 protein is CASKRTSGGGVDTQYF. The CDR3 DNA sequence: TGTGCCAGCAAAAGGACTAGCGGGGGGGGAGTGGATACGCAGTATTTT.

This clone was detected a few times. This chain connects TRBV11-2 to TRBJ2-7; D might be TRBD2 (6 bases). The CDR3 has 15 residues. With 1 base removed from V and 0 bases from J, the gap between germline ends came to 10 bases. Germline-derived CDR1 and CDR2 are SGHAT and FQNNGV. CDR3 residues: CASSLGFGGSYEQYF. In nucleotides, the CDR3 is TGTGCCAGCAGCTTAGGTTTCGGGGGCTCCTACGAGCAGTACTTC.

This clone was recorded at least ten times. The V and J genes are TRBV5-6 and TRBJ2-1, with D unresolved. From germline, CDR1 is SGHDT and CDR2 YYEEEE. The CDR3 loop spans 12 amino acids. V dropped 0 bases and J dropped 8 bases, with 6 bases sitting between them. The CDR3 DNA follows: TGTGCCAGCAGCTTGGACGCGTATGAGCAGTTCTTC. It yields the protein CASSLDAYEQFF.